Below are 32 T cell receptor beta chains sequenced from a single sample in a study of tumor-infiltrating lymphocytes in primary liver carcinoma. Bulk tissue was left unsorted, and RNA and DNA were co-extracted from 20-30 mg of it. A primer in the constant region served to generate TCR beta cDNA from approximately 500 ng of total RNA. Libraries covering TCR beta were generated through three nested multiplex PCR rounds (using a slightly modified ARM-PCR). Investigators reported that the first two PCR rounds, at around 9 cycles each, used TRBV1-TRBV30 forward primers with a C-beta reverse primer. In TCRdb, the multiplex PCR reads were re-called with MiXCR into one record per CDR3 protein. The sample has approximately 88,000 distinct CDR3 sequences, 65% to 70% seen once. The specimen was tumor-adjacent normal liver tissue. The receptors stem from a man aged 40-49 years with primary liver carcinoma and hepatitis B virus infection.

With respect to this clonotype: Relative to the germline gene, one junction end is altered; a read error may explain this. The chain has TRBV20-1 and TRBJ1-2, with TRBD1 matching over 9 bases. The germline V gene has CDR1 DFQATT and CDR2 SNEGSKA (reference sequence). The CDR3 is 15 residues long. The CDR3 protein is CRASIHGTGPNGYTF. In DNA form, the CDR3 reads TGCAGAGCTAGTATCCACGGGACAGGGCCGAATGGCTACACCTTC.

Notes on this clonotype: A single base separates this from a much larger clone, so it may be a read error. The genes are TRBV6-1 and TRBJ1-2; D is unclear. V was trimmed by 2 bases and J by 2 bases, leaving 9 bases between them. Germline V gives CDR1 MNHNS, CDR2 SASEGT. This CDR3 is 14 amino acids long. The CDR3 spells CASSESLDNYGYTF. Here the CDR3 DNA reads TGTGCCAGCAGTGAATCGCTGGACAACTATGGCTACACCTTC.

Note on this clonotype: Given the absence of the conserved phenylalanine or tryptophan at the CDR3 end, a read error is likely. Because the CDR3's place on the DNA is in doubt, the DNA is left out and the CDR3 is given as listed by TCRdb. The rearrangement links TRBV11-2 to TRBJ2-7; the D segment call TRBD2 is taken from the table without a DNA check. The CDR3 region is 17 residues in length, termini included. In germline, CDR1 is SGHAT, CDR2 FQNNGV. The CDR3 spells CDSSLVVGGPLFYEQSL.

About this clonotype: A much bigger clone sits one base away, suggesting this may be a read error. As DNA, the CDR3 is TGTGCCGTAAAAGGGTCAGGAGGGAACACCGGGGAGCTGTTTTTT. Amino acids: CAVKGSGGNTGELFF. The chain is built from TRBV6-1 and TRBJ2-2, with D possibly being TRBD2 (5 bases). Trimming took 11 bases from V and 1 from J, leaving 17 bases between them. This CDR3 contains 15 residues. Germline lookup yields CDR1 MNHNS and CDR2 SASEGT.

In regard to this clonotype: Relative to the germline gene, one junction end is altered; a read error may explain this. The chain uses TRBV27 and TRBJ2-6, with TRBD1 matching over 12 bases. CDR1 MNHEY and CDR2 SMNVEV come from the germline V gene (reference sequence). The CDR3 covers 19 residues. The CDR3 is CASNITGTGGSSGADVLTF. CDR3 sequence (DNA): TGTGCCAGCAATATTACCGGGACAGGGGGCTCCTCTGGGGCCGACGTCCTGACTTTC. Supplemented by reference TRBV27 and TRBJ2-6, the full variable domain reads EAQVTQNPRYLITVTGKKLTVTCSQNMNHEYMSWYRQDPGLGLRQIYYSMNVEVTDKGDVPEGYKVSRKEKRNFPLILESPSPNQTSLYFCASNITGTGGSSGADVLTFGAGSRLTVL.

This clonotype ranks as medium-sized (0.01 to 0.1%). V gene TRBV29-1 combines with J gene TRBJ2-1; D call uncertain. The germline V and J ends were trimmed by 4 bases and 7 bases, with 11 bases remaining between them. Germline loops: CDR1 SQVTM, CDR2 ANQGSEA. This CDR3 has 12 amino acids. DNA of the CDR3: TGCAGCGTTGGGTTGAGCCGAAATGAGCAGTTCTTC. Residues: CSVGLSRNEQFF.

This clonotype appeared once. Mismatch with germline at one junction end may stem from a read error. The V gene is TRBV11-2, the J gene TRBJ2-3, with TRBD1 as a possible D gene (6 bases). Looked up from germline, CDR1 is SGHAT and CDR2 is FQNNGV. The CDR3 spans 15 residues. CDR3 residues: CASSTGHGEADAQYF. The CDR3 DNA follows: TGTGCCAGCAGCACGGGACATGGCGAGGCAGATGCGCAGTATTTT.

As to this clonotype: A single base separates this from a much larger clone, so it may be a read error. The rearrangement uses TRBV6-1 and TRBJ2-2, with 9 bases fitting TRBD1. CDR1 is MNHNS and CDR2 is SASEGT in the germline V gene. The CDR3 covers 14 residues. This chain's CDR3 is CTSSEGTGKRELFF. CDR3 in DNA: TGTACCAGCAGTGAAGGGACAGGGAAGAGGGAGCTGTTTTTT.

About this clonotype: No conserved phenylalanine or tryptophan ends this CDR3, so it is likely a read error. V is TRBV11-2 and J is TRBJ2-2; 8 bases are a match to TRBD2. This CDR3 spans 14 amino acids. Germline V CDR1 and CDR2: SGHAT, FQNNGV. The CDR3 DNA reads TGTGCCAGCAGCCCAAGCGGGACGCGGGGGGAACTGTTTCTT. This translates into CASSPSGTRGELFL.

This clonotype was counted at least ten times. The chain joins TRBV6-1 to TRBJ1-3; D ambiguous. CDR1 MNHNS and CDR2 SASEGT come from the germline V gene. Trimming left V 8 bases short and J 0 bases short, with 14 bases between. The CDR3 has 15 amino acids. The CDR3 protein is CASCPGRTSGNTIYF. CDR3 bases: TGTGCCAGCTGTCCCGGCCGGACCTCTGGAAACACCATATATTTT.

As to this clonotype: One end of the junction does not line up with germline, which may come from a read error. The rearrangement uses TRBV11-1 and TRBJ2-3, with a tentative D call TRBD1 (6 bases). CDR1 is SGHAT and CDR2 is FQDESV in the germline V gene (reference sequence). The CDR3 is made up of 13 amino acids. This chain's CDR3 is CVSSVTGPDTQYF. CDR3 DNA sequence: TGTGTCAGCAGCGTTACAGGGCCCGATACACAGTATTTT.

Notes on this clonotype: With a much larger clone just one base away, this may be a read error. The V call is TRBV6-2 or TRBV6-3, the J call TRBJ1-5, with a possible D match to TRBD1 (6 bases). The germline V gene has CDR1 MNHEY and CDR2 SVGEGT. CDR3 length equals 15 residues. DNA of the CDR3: TGTGCCAGCAGTTTACAGGGAGGGGCCAATCAGCTCCAGCATTTT. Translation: CASSLQGGANQLQHF.

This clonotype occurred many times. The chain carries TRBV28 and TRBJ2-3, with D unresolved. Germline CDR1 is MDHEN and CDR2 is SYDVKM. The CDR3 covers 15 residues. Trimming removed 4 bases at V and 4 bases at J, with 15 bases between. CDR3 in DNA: TGTGCCAGCAGTTCCCTCCTCGGCCTGGCAGATACGCAGTATTTT. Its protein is CASSSLLGLADTQYF. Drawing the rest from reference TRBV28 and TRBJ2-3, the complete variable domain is DVKVTQSSRYLVKRTGEKVFLECVQDMDHENMFWYRQDPGLGLRLIYFSYDVKMKEKGDIPEGYSVSREKKERFSLILESASTNQTSMYLCASSSLLGLADTQYFGPGTRLTVL.

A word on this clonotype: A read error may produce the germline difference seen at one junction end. The CDR3 DNA follows: TGTGTCAGCAGTACCCCGGTCGACAGGCGTCGTCCAGGAAACACCATATATTTT. Amino acid sequence: CVSSTPVDRRRPGNTIYF. V gene TRBV28 combines with J gene TRBJ1-3, with TRBD1 as a possible D gene (6 bases). CDR1 and CDR2 from the germline V gene are MDHEN and SYDVKM. The CDR3 is made up of 18 amino acids.

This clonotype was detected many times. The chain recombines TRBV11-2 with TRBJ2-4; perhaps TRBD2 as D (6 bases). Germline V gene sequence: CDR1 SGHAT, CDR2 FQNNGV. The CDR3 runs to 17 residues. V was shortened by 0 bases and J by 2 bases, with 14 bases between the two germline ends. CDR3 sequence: CASSLDGEAGPKNIQYF. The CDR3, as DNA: TGTGCCAGCAGCTTAGATGGGGAGGCAGGACCCAAAAACATTCAGTACTTC.

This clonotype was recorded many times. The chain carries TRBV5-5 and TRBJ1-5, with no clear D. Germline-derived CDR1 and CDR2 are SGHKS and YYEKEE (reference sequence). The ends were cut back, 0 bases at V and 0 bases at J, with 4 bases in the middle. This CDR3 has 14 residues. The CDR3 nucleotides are TGTGCCAGCAGCTTGGGACATAGCAATCAGCCCCAGCATTTT. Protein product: CASSLGHSNQPQHF.

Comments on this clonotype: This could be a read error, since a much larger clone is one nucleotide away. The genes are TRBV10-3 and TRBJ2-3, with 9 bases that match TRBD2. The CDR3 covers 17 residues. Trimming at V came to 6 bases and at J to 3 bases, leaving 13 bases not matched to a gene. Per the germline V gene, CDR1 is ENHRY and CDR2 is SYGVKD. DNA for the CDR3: TGTGCCATCAGACAAACAGGAGCGGGAGGAGGGACAGATACGCAGTATTTT. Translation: CAIRQTGAGGGTDTQYF.

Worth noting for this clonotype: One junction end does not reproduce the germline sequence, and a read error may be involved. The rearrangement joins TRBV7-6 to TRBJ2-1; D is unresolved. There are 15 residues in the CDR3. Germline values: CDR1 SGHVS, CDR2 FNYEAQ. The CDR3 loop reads CASSLIGSNVNEQLF. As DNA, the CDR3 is TGTGCCAGCAGCTTAATTGGTAGTAACGTCAATGAGCAGCTCTTC.

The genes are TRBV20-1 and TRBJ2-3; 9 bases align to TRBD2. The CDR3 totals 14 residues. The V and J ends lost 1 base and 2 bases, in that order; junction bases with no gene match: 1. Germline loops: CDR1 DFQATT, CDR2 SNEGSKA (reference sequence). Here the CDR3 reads CSARASGITDTQYF. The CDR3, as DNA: TGCAGTGCTAGAGCTAGCGGGATCACAGATACGCAGTATTTT.

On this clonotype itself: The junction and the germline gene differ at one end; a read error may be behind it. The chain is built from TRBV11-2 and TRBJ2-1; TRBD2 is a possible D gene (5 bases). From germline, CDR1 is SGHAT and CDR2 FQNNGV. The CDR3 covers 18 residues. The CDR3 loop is CVSSRTEGRLARSNEQFF. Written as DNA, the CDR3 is TGTGTCAGCAGCCGTACAGAAGGGAGATTAGCGAGGTCCAATGAGCAGTTCTTC.

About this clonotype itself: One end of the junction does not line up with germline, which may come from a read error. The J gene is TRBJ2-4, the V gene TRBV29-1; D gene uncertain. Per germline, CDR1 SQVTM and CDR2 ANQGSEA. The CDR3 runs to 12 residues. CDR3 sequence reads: CSVVPSANIQCF. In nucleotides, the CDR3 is TGCAGCGTTGTCCCGTCCGCAAACATTCAGTGCTTC.

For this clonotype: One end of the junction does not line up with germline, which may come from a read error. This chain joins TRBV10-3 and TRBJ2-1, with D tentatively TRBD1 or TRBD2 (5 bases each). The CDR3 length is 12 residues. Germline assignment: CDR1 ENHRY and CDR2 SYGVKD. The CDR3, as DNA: TGTGCCATCAGTGACGGGGCTAATGGGCAGTTTTTC. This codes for CAISDGANGQFF.

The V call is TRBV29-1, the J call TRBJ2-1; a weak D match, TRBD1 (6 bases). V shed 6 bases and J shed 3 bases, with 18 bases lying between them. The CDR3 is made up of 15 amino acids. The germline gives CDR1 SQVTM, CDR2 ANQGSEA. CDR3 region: CSVGARTALYNEQFF. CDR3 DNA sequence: TGCAGCGTGGGGGCCAGGACCGCCCTCTACAATGAGCAGTTCTTC.

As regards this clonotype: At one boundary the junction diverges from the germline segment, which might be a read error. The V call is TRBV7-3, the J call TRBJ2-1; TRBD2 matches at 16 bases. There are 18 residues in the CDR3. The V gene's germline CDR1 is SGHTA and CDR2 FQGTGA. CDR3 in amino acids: CASSLQGGLAGGANEQLF. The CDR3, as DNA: TGTGCCAGCAGCTTACAGGGGGGACTAGCGGGAGGGGCCAATGAGCAGTTATTC.

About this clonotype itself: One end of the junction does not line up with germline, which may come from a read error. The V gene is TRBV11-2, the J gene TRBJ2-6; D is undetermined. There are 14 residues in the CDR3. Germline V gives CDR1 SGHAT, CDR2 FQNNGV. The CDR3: CACSILCGANVLTF. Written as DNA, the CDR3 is TGTGCCTGCAGCATATTGTGTGGGGCCAACGTCCTGACTTTC. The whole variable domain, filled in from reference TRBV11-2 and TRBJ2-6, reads EAGVAQSPRYKIIEKRQSVAFWCNPISGHATLYWYQQILGQGPKLLIQFQNNGVVDDSQLPKDRFSAERLKGVDSTLKIQPAKLEDSAVYLCACSILCGANVLTFGAGSRLTVL.

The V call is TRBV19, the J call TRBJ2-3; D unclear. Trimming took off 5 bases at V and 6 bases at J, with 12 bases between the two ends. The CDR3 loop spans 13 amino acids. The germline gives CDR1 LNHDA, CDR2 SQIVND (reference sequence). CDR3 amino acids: CASSPGRLDTQYF. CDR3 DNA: TGTGCCAGTAGTCCCGGACGGCTGGATACGCAGTATTTT.

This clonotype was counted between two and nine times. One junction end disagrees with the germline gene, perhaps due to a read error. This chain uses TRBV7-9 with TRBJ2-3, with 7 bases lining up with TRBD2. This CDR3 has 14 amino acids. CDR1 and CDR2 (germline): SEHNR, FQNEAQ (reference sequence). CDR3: CASSNGAGADAQYF. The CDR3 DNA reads TGTGCCAGCAGCAATGGGGCGGGAGCAGATGCGCAGTATTTT.

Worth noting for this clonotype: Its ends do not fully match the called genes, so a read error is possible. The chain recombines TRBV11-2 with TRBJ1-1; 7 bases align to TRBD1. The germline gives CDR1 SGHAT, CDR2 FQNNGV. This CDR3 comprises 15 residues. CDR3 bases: TGTGCCATCAGCGCACCCAGGGGGGTGAACACTGAAGCTTTCTTT. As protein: CAISAPRGVNTEAFF.

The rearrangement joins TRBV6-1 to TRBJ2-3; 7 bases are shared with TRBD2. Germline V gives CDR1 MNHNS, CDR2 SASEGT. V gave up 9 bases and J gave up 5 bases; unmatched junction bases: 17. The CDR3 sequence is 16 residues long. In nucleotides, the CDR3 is TGTGCCAGTAGAGGTGTCGGACTAGGTTTCATAGATACGCAGTATTTT. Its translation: CASRGVGLGFIDTQYF.

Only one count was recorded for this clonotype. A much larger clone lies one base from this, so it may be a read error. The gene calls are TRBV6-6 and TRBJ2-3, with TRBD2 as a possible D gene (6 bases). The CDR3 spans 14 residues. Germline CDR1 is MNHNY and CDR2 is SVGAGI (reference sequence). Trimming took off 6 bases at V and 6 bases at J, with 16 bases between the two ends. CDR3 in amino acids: CASSSPGLGDTQYF. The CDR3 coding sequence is TGTGCCAGCAGCTCCCCGGGACTTGGGGATACGCAGTATTTT.

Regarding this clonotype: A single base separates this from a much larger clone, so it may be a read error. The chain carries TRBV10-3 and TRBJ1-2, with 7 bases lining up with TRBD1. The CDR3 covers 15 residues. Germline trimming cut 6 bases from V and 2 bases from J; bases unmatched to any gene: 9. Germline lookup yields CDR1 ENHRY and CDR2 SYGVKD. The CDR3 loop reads CAIREGAGTNYGYTF. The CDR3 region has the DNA TGTGCCATCAGAGAGGGGGCAGGGACGAACTATGGCTACACCTTC.

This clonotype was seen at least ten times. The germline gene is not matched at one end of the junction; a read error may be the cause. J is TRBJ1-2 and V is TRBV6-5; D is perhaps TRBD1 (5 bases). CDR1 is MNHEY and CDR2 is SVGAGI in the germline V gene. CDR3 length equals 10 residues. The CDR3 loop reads CASYHGTFFF. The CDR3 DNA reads TGTGCCAGCTACCACGGGACCTTCTTCTTC.